The 29 T cell receptor beta chains reported below all come from one sample, sequenced in a study of graft-versus-host responses after intestinal transplantation. Clones were read by immunoSEQ multiplex PCR, and TCRdb kept only the in-frame ones, dropping some. Here the sample spans fewer than 100,000 clones, roughly 86% being singletons. Sequencing used PBMCs, obtained 255 days after intestinal transplant. All receptors derive from a human patient who received an intestinal transplant, so some T cells may come from the graft donor.

J is TRBJ1-1 and V is TRBV10-2, with D unresolved. The V gene's germline CDR1 is WSHSY and CDR2 SAAADI. The length of the CDR3 is 15 residues. The V gene lost 7 bases and the J gene lost 0 bases, with 15 bases spanning the gap. CDR3 DNA: TGCGCCAGCACCCCCCAAGACCGAATGAACACTGAAGCTTTCTTT. Residues: CASTPQDRMNTEAFF.

This clone came up a few times. V and J are TRBV6-4 and TRBJ2-1, with D perhaps matching TRBD2 (5 bases). CDR3 size: 15 residues. V was pared by 0 bases and J by 4 bases, with 10 bases between. The V gene's germline CDR1 is MRHNA and CDR2 SNTAGT. CDR3: CASSDSSGDYNEQFF. CDR3 nucleotides: TGTGCCAGCAGTGACTCCAGCGGAGATTACAATGAGCAGTTCTTC.

The genes are TRBV18 and TRBJ2-1, with D tentatively TRBD2 (6 bases). Germline CDR1 KGHSH, CDR2 LQKENI. V lost 3 bases and J 8 bases, leaving 35 bases between the germline ends. This CDR3 contains 21 residues. CDR3 sequence reads: CASSPLGRYPRDFLQGDEQFF. The CDR3, as DNA: TGTGCCAGCTCACCCCTTGGGCGGTACCCGCGGGACTTTCTCCAGGGTGATGAGCAGTTCTTC. The full variable domain, in which reference TRBV18 and TRBJ2-1 provide the parts outside the CDR3, is NAGVMQNPRHLVRRRGQEARLRCSPMKGHSHVYWYRQLPEEGLKFMVYLQKENIIDESGMPKERFSAEFPKEGPSILRIQQVVRGDSAAYFCASSPLGRYPRDFLQGDEQFFGPGTRLTVL.

The CDR3 region is CASNGGQAYNEQFF. For the CDR3, the DNA is TGTGCCAGTAACGGCGGGCAGGCCTACAATGAGCAGTTCTTC. The gene calls are TRBV19 and TRBJ2-1; tentative D call: TRBD2 (5 bases). This CDR3 is 14 amino acids long. Trimming left V 7 bases short and J 2 bases short, with 12 bases between. Germline V CDR1 and CDR2: LNHDA, SQIVND (reference sequence).

The genes are TRBV15 and TRBJ1-2; D may be TRBD1 (5 bases). Germline V gene lookup returns CDR1 LNHNV and CDR2 YYDKDF (reference sequence). The CDR3 runs 15 residues. The germline V and J ends were trimmed by 0 bases and 6 bases, with 14 bases remaining between them. In DNA form, the CDR3 reads TGTGCCACCAGCAGAGATGAGGGGCGACGGGATGGCTACACCTTC. This gives the protein CATSRDEGRRDGYTF.

The chain uses TRBV2 and TRBJ2-1, with D hard to call. Germline CDR1 reads SNHLY; CDR2 reads FYNNEI. The CDR3 runs to 14 residues. V lost 2 bases and J 8 bases, leaving 13 bases between the germline ends. In DNA, the CDR3 is TGTGCCAGCAGTGAACTAGTGGTAATCCATGAGCAGTTCTTC. Translated: CASSELVVIHEQFF.

The chain employs TRBV19 and TRBJ2-1; 9 bases agree with TRBD1. The J segment lost 0 bases and the V segment lost 7 bases, leaving 4 bases of the junction unmatched. The CDR3 spans 15 residues. Germline V gene lookup returns CDR1 LNHDA and CDR2 SQIVND (reference sequence). The CDR3 loop reads CASKVQGASYNEQFF. Written as DNA, the CDR3 is TGTGCCAGTAAAGTACAGGGGGCCTCCTACAATGAGCAGTTCTTC.

The chain is built from TRBV5-1 and TRBJ1-1; TRBD1 matches at 7 bases. The V and J ends lost 0 bases and 4 bases, in that order; junction bases with no gene match: 3. Germline V gene lookup returns CDR1 SGHRS and CDR2 YFSETQ. There are 14 residues in the CDR3. CDR3 nucleotide sequence: TGCGCCAGCAGCTTGGAACAGGGGTTCACTGAAGCTTTCTTT. This gives the protein CASSLEQGFTEAFF. The whole variable domain, filled in from reference TRBV5-1 and TRBJ1-1, reads KAGVTQTPRYLIKTRGQQVTLSCSPISGHRSVSWYQQTPGQGLQFLFEYFSETQRNKGNFPGRFSGRQFSNSRSEMNVSTLELGDSALYLCASSLEQGFTEAFFGQGTRLTVV.

This chain uses TRBV2 with TRBJ2-5; tentatively, D is TRBD2 (6 bases). The CDR3 runs to 14 residues. Germline CDR1 reads SNHLY; CDR2 reads FYNNEI. Trimming pared 11 bases from V and 1 base from J, leaving 17 bases between. The CDR3: CAWGSAGTQETQYF. The CDR3 bases are TGTGCCTGGGGGAGCGCGGGGACCCAAGAGACCCAGTACTTC. The full variable domain, rest sourced from reference TRBV2 and TRBJ2-5, is EPEVTQTPSHQVTQMGQEVILRCVPISNHLYFYWYRQILGQKVEFLVSFYNNEISEKSEIFDDQFSVERPDGSNFTLKIRSTKLEDSAMYFCAWGSAGTQETQYFGPGTRLLVL.

This chain uses TRBV5-8 with TRBJ2-7; D remains ambiguous. Germline-derived CDR1 and CDR2 are SGHTS and YDEGEE. V was trimmed by 2 bases and J by 4 bases, leaving 7 bases between them. The CDR3 contains 12 residues. CDR3 DNA: TGTGCCAGCAGCTTCGGCAGTTACGAGCAGTACGTC. Protein: CASSFGSYEQYV.

The chain uses TRBV5-6 and TRBJ1-2; perhaps TRBD1 as D (5 bases). Germline V gene lookup returns CDR1 SGHDT and CDR2 YYEEEE. Deletions cut 5 bases from V and 8 bases from J, with 19 bases between. This CDR3 has 14 residues. The CDR3 loop is CASRGWDLYGGYTF. CDR3 in DNA: TGTGCCAGCAGGGGATGGGACCTCTATGGGGGCTACACCTTC.

The genes are TRBV19 and TRBJ2-2, with 11 bases fitting TRBD1. This CDR3 is 14 amino acids long. Per germline, CDR1 LNHDA and CDR2 SQIVND (reference sequence). The V gene end was trimmed by 10 bases and the J gene end by 6 bases; junction bases not matched to a gene: 7. The CDR3 nucleotides read TGTGCCACCTACCCGGGACAGGGGGCCGGGGAGCTGTTTTTT. The encoded protein is CATYPGQGAGELFF. Filled out from reference TRBV19 and TRBJ2-2, the complete variable domain reads DGGITQSPKYLFRKEGQNVTLSCEQNLNHDAMYWYRQDPGQGLRLIYYSQIVNDFQKGDIAEGYSVSREKKESFPLTVTSAQKNPTAFYLCATYPGQGAGELFFGEGSRLTVL.

The chain couples TRBV6-1 to TRBJ2-7; 8 bases align to TRBD1. The germline CDR1 and CDR2 sequences are MNHNS and SASEGT. CDR3 length equals 15 residues. V was pared by 2 bases and J by 2 bases, with 5 bases of the junction left unmatched. CDR3: CASSEYTGGTYEQYF. The DNA of the CDR3 is TGTGCCAGCAGTGAATACACAGGGGGTACCTACGAGCAGTACTTC.

This chain links TRBV2 with TRBJ1-2; possible D gene TRBD1, 6 bases. Germline CDR1 SNHLY, CDR2 FYNNEI. This CDR3 has 13 residues. The ends were cut back, 6 bases at V and 2 bases at J, with 10 bases in the middle. CDR3 residues: CASSRTENYGYTF. The CDR3 DNA is TGTGCCAGCAGCCGGACAGAGAACTATGGCTACACCTTC.

This clone was detected only once. The J gene is TRBJ1-2, the V gene TRBV28; 9 bases are a match to TRBD1. The V segment lost 4 bases and the J segment 8 bases; nucleotides outside the gene matches: 5. The V gene's germline CDR1 is MDHEN and CDR2 SYDVKM. The CDR3 runs 13 residues. The CDR3 here is CASSSGQGRGYTF. The CDR3 nucleotides are TGTGCCAGCAGTTCTGGACAGGGGAGGGGCTACACCTTC.

This chain connects TRBV4-1 to TRBJ1-2; no firm D call. The CDR3 totals 13 residues. Germline V CDR1 and CDR2: MGHRA, YSYEKL. Trimming took off 1 base at V and 10 bases at J, with 13 bases between the two ends. The CDR3, as DNA: TGCGCCAGCAGCCAAGTAGGTGGCGTGGCCTACACCTTC. Translation: CASSQVGGVAYTF.

V and J are TRBV6-6 and TRBJ2-5; tentative D call: TRBD2 (5 bases). This CDR3 comprises 13 residues. The V end was cut by 7 bases, the J end by 2 bases, with 11 bases between. CDR1 is MNHNY and CDR2 is SVGAGI in the germline V gene (reference sequence). CDR3 amino acids: CASTLWTQETQYF. The CDR3 region has the DNA TGTGCCAGCACCTTATGGACTCAAGAGACCCAGTACTTC.

This clone has a handful of counts. The chain uses TRBV6-1 and TRBJ2-1; D is undetermined. V lost 6 bases to trimming and J lost 2 bases, with 11 bases between them. The germline gives CDR1 MNHNS, CDR2 SASEGT. There are 14 residues in the CDR3. The CDR3 nucleotides are TGTGCCAGCAGGGATTCAGGAACCTACAATGAGCAGTTCTTC. It yields the protein CASRDSGTYNEQFF.

The chain carries TRBV25-1 and TRBJ1-1; D is uncertain. Deletions cut 10 bases from V and 7 bases from J, with 16 bases between. Per the germline V gene, CDR1 is MGHDK and CDR2 is SYGVNS. The length of the CDR3 is 12 residues. This CDR3 is CATRKGEDEAFF. The CDR3 region has the DNA TGTGCCACCCGCAAGGGCGAGGATGAAGCTTTCTTT.

This clone was seen only once. The rearrangement uses TRBV7-2 and TRBJ1-3; D is ambiguous. CDR1 is SGHTA, CDR2 FQGNSA, per germline. Trimming stripped 5 bases from V and 0 bases from J, with 8 bases between. The length of the CDR3 is 14 residues. CDR3 sequence: CASSQLDSGNTIYF. The DNA of the CDR3 is TGTGCCAGCAGCCAGTTAGACTCTGGAAACACCATATATTTT.

The chain carries TRBV5-1 and TRBJ2-5, with D possibly being TRBD2 (6 bases). Germline assignment: CDR1 SGHRS and CDR2 YFSETQ. This CDR3 is 15 amino acids long. Trimming took 0 bases from V and 1 from J, leaving 10 bases between them. The CDR3 is CASSLGTSTQETQYF. In nucleotides, the CDR3 is TGCGCCAGCAGCTTGGGTACTAGCACCCAAGAGACCCAGTACTTC.

The CDR3 loop reads CASSSRDRGESTQETQYF. CDR3 coding DNA: TGTGCCAGCAGCAGCCGGGACAGAGGAGAGTCCACACAAGAGACCCAGTACTTC. V is TRBV13 and J is TRBJ2-5, with 7 positions matching TRBD1. The V segment lost 5 bases and the J segment 2 bases; nucleotides outside the gene matches: 17. Germline loops: CDR1 PRHDT, CDR2 FYEKMQ (reference sequence). The CDR3 has 18 residues.

The V call is TRBV7-8, the J call TRBJ2-6; the match to TRBD2 covers 9 bases. The ends lost 5 bases at V and 3 bases at J; junction bases unmatched: 8. The length of the CDR3 is 17 residues. The germline CDR1 and CDR2 sequences are SGHVS and FQNEAQ. CDR3 sequence (DNA): TGTGCCAGCAGCGGATTAGCGGGGGCGGGTGGGGCCAACGTCCTGACTTTC. Amino acid sequence: CASSGLAGAGGANVLTF.

V usage is TRBV2 and J usage is TRBJ2-3; maybe TRBD2 (6 bases). The CDR3 runs 17 residues. Trimming pared 3 bases from V and 2 bases from J, leaving 18 bases between. The germline V gene has CDR1 SNHLY and CDR2 FYNNEI. The CDR3 loop reads CASSDLGHGGDTDTQYF. Here the CDR3 DNA reads TGTGCCAGCAGTGACCTGGGGCACGGCGGGGACACAGATACGCAGTATTTT. The full variable domain, in which reference TRBV2 and TRBJ2-3 provide the parts outside the CDR3, is EPEVTQTPSHQVTQMGQEVILRCVPISNHLYFYWYRQILGQKVEFLVSFYNNEISEKSEIFDDQFSVERPDGSNFTLKIRSTKLEDSAMYFCASSDLGHGGDTDTQYFGPGTRLTVL.

The chain has TRBV5-4 and TRBJ2-5, with D uncertain. The CDR3 extends over 13 amino acids. Germline V gene data show CDR1 as SGHNT and CDR2 as YYREEE (reference sequence). V was pared by 0 bases and J by 2 bases, with 5 bases between. The CDR3 DNA follows: TGTGCCAGCAGCTTGGGGATTCAAGAGACCCAGTACTTC. This codes for CASSLGIQETQYF. Variable domain in full (rest from reference TRBV5-4 and TRBJ2-5): ETGVTQSPTHLIKTRGQQVTLRCSSQSGHNTVSWYQQALGQGPQFIFQYYREEENGRGNFPPRFSGLQFPNYSSELNVNALELDDSALYLCASSLGIQETQYFGPGTRLLVL.

The J gene is TRBJ1-2, the V gene TRBV6-1; D uncertain. This CDR3 spans 11 amino acids. Germline CDR1 and CDR2: MNHNS and SASEGT. Deletions cut 9 bases from V and 6 bases from J, with 11 bases between. The CDR3 here is CARLGLNGYTF. As DNA, the CDR3 is TGTGCCAGATTGGGGTTAAATGGCTACACCTTC.

The chain carries TRBV9 and TRBJ2-4; D tentatively reads TRBD1 or TRBD2 (6 bases each). Germline V gene lookup returns CDR1 SGDLS and CDR2 YYNGEE. CDR3 length: 15 amino acids. Trimming took 0 bases from V and 8 from J, leaving 15 bases between them. DNA of the CDR3: TGTGCCAGCAGCGTAGGGGATAGGGGGGTAGACATTCAGTACTTC. It codes for CASSVGDRGVDIQYF.

This chain uses TRBV7-2 with TRBJ1-1; the D is unclear. The CDR3 contains 14 residues. Germline V gene data show CDR1 as SGHTA and CDR2 as FQGNSA. V dropped 2 bases and J dropped 5 bases, with 12 bases sitting between them. The CDR3 sequence: CASSLSTVGTEAFF. CDR3 nucleotide sequence: TGTGCCAGCAGCTTATCCACGGTGGGGACTGAAGCTTTCTTT.

This chain links TRBV7-8 with TRBJ2-3; the D is unclear. The CDR3 contains 17 residues. The germline gives CDR1 SGHVS, CDR2 FQNEAQ. Trimming stripped 1 base from V and 2 bases from J, with 16 bases between. Here the CDR3 reads CASSLGPRTPLTDTQYF. The CDR3 region has the DNA TGTGCCAGCAGCTTAGGGCCAAGAACGCCCCTCACAGATACGCAGTATTTT.